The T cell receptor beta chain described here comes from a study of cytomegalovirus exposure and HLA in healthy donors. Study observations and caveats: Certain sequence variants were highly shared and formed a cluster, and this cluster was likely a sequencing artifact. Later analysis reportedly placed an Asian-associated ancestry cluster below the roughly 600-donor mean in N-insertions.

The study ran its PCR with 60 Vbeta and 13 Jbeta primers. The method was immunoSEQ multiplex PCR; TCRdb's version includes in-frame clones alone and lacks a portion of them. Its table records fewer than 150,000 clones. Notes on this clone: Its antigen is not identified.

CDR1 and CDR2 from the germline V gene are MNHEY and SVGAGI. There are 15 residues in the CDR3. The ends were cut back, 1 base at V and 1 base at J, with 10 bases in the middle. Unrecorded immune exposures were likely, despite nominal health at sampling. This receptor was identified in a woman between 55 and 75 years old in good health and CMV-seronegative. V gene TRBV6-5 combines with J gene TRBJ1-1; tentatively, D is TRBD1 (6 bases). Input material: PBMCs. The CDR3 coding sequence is TGTGCCAGCAGTTACTTGGACAGACCGAACACTGAAGCTTTCTTT. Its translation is CASSYLDRPNTEAFF.